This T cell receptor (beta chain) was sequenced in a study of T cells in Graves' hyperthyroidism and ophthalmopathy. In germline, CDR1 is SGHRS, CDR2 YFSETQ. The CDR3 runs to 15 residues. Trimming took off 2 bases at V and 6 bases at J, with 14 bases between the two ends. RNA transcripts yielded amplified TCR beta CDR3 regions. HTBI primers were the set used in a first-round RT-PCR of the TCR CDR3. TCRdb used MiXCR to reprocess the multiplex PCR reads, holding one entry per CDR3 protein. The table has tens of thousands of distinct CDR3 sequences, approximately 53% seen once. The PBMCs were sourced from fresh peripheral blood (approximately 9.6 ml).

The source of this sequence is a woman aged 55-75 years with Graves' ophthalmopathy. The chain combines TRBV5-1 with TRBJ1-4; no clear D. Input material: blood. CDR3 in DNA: TGCGCCAGCAGCTTACTAGCGGAGCCCGATGAAAAACTGTTTTTT. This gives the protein CASSLLAEPDEKLFF.